The sequence of this T cell receptor (beta chain) was determined in a study of control samples from healthy donors and cancer patients (dated by TCRdb to 2018 to 2021). The method behind the library was the immunoSEQ multiplex PCR assay. This immuneACCESS table, as held by TCRdb, lists in-frame sequences with V and J called but not all clones. Of the missing ones, under half trace to an unresolved V gene in checked studies; the others have no known cause. Here the sample has roughly 400,000 clones; about nine tenths occur a single time. The top ten hold more than 6% of the sample. This clone was counted between two and nine times. Its antigen is unknown. Nothing much larger sits one base from this clone, and base qualities are not available. The receptor was isolated from a man aged 40-55 years with head and neck cancer. The sample was PBMCs.

For the CDR3, the sequence is CASSLAPGSPLHF. The nucleotides read TGTGCCAGCAGCTTAGCGCCGGGGTCACCCCTCCACTTT. The chain couples TRBV11-2 to TRBJ1-6; the D gene remains uncertain. CDR1 is given as SGHAT and CDR2 as FQNNGV, both from the germline V gene. V drops 1 base and J drops 10 bases, leaving 8 bases in between. The cysteine opens and the phenylalanine closes a CDR3 of 13 amino acids. The retained sequence is limited to the CDR3, 39 bases, with the frame set at the first base.